A selection of T cell receptor beta chains follows, all from one sample in a study of neoadjuvant anti-PD-1 for oral cavity cancer. The data were produced by immunoSEQ multiplex PCR, yet TCRdb's version contains in-frame clones alone and is incomplete. The sample shows around 65,000 clones, 70% to 90% of them seen only once. The sample was PBMCs, taken after nivolumab (anti-PD-1) treatment. These receptors were obtained from a person between 35 and 79 years old with oral cavity squamous cell carcinoma. The CDR3 runs from the conserved cysteine through the conserved F or W. The D gene is left open where the match is weak. Some rows mark clone size as missing; the rest say once, few, many or name a class of expanded clone.

J | size | D | V | DNA | CDR3
TRBJ2-3 | . | TRBD2 | TRBV7-8 | TGTGCCGTCTCGGCGGGCGGGGGGGCCTCAGATACGCAGTATTTT | CAVSAGGGASDTQYF
TRBJ1-1 | . | . | TRBV25-1 | TGTGCCAGCAGTACAGGGATTGTGAACACTGAAGCTTTCTTT | CASSTGIVNTEAFF
TRBJ2-3 | . | . | TRBV19 | TGTGCCAGTAGTATAGGCAGGGTTCCGGGGGATACGCAGTATTTT | CASSIGRVPGDTQYF
TRBJ1-5 | . | . | TRBV6-1 | TGTGCCACCCGGGACCCGAATCAGCCCCAGCATTTT | CATRDPNQPQHF
TRBJ1-1 | . | . | TRBV6-5 | TGTGCCAGCAGTACATATAACACTGAAGCTTTCTTT | CASSTYNTEAFF
TRBJ1-3 | . | . | TRBV5-1 | TGCGCCAGCAGCTTGAATTTAGGGGGAAACACCATATATTTT | CASSLNLGGNTIYF
TRBJ1-2 | . | . | TRBV19 | TGTGCCAGTAGTATAGATCCCAAGGGGACTTATGGCTACACCTTC | CASSIDPKGTYGYTF
TRBJ1-5 | . | . | TRBV19 | TGTGCCAGTAGTATCTGGGGGGACAATCAGCCCCAGCATTTT | CASSIWGDNQPQHF
TRBJ1-1 | . | TRBD1 | TRBV5-1 | TGCGCCAGCAGCTCACAGGGGCTCGGGACTGAAGCTTTCTTT | CASSSQGLGTEAFF
TRBJ2-1 | once | TRBD2 | TRBV5-1 | TGCGCCAGCAGCTTGACAGGGACTAGCGGGGAGCAGTTCTTC | CASSLTGTSGEQFF
TRBJ1-2 | . | . | TRBV9 | TGTGCCAGCAGCTCACTGAGGAGTGGCTACACCTTC | CASSSLRSGYTF
TRBJ1-5 | . | . | TRBV6-6 | TGTGCCAGCAGTTATCGGCAGGCCTTCAATCAGCCCCAGCATTTT | CASSYRQAFNQPQHF
TRBJ1-4 | once | . | TRBV5-1 | TGCGCCAGCAGCTTAGACAGGCCCGCAACTAATGAAAAACTGTTTTTT | CASSLDRPATNEKLFF
TRBJ1-5 | . | . | TRBV6-5 | TGTGCCAGCAGTTACCAGGTCGGTCAGCCCCAGCATTTT | CASSYQVGQPQHF
TRBJ1-3 | . | . | TRBV6-1 | TGTGCCAGCAGTGAAGCGCGAAGGGGAAACACCATATATTTT | CASSEARRGNTIYF
TRBJ2-7 | few | . | TRBV7-9 | TGTGCCAGCAGCTTAGAGGTACTAGGGATCGGGGAGCAGTACTTC | CASSLEVLGIGEQYF
TRBJ2-7 | . | TRBD1 | TRBV28 | TGTGCCAGCAGTTCAGGAGGGACAGGACCTTACGAGCAGTACTTC | CASSSGGTGPYEQYF
TRBJ2-7 | few | TRBD2 | TRBV4-2 | TGTGCCAGCAGCCAAGGTAGCGGGGACTACGAGCAGTACTTC | CASSQGSGDYEQYF
TRBJ2-5 | once | . | TRBV14 | TGTGCCAGCAGCCAAGTTCAAGAGACCCAGTACTTC | CASSQVQETQYF
TRBJ2-2 | . | . | TRBV7-6 | TGTGCCAGCAGCTTAGCACATGCCGGGGAGCTGTTTTTT | CASSLAHAGELFF
TRBJ1-5 | . | . | TRBV30 | TGTGCCTGGAGCAGAGGACCTTCGGCCCAGCATTTT | CAWSRGPSAQHF
TRBJ1-5 | . | . | TRBV7-9 | TGTGCCAGCAGCCCCCCGGGGAGTCTTCAGCCCCAGCATTTT | CASSPPGSLQPQHF
TRBJ1-6 | once | . | TRBV2 | TGTGCCAGCAGTCCTCGGGAAAGGGTGGGGTCACCCCTCCACTTT | CASSPRERVGSPLHF
TRBJ2-1 | . | TRBD1 | TRBV4-2 | TGTGCCAGCAGCCAGACGGGACAGGGGCAGTCCTACAATGAGCAGTTCTTC | CASSQTGQGQSYNEQFF